The 14 T cell receptor beta chains in this list originate from one sample, sequenced in a study of blood T cells in healthy people across ages. For the second PCR, which ran for roughly 7 to 11 cycles, a sample-barcoded 5' primer and a J-beta primer mix were used. TCRdb re-called the 5' RACE reads through MiXCR, storing one row per CDR3 protein. The sample lists about 810,000 distinct CDR3 sequences, around 34% occurring once. The sequenced material came from blood. These receptors were taken from a young man in good health.

This clonotype was seen a few times. The chain combines TRBV20-1 with TRBJ2-3, with 7 bases identical to TRBD2. CDR1 is DFQATT and CDR2 is SNEGSKA in the germline V gene (reference sequence). The CDR3 covers 13 residues. Germline trimming cut 6 bases from V and 2 bases from J; bases unmatched to any gene: 5. CDR3 in DNA: TGCAGTGCGGGCGGGGGTTCCACAGATACGCAGTATTTT. Its protein product is CSAGGGSTDTQYF.

This clonotype was detected only a few times. The genes are TRBV12-3 or TRBV12-4 and TRBJ1-5; D is undetermined. V shed 4 bases and J shed 9 bases, with 10 bases lying between them. The CDR3 is 12 amino acids. The CDR3 DNA reads as TGTGCCAGCAGTTGGATCTCTCGGCCCCAGCATTTT. This codes for CASSWISRPQHF.

This clonotype was found a few times. The V gene is TRBV12-3 or TRBV12-4, the J gene TRBJ1-5; 7 positions agree with TRBD1. The CDR3 contains 15 residues. The ends lost 5 bases at V and 4 bases at J; junction bases unmatched: 8. The CDR3 bases are TGTGCCAGCAGTCCAGGGGGTTCGCGAAATCAGCCCCAGCATTTT. Translation: CASSPGGSRNQPQHF.

The V call is TRBV2, the J call TRBJ1-6; D is unresolved. Germline assignment: CDR1 SNHLY and CDR2 FYNNEI. V gave up 8 bases and J gave up 0 bases, with 11 bases separating them. The CDR3 has 15 amino acids. The CDR3, as DNA: TGTGCCAGCGTTATAGCAGACTCCTATAATTCACCCCTCCACTTT. Amino acids: CASVIADSYNSPLHF.

The chain combines TRBV7-2 with TRBJ1-1; D gene ambiguous. The V end was cut by 1 base, the J end by 8 bases, with 8 bases between. Germline CDR1 SGHTA, CDR2 FQGNSA. This CDR3 contains 12 residues. CDR3 nucleotides: TGTGCCAGCAGCTTAGAACGGTTAGAAGCTTTCTTT. Translated: CASSLERLEAFF.

The V and J genes are TRBV5-1 and TRBJ1-6; D is unclear. Germline loops: CDR1 SGHRS, CDR2 YFSETQ. This CDR3 has 12 amino acids. The V and J ends lost 7 bases and 10 bases respectively, with 12 bases between them. CDR3 residues: CASRQGDSPLHF. The CDR3 DNA reads as TGCGCCAGCCGACAAGGAGACTCACCCCTCCACTTT.

This clonotype was found a few times. The chain recombines TRBV4-2 with TRBJ2-1; a possible D gene is TRBD2 (7 bases). CDR3 length equals 17 residues. The germline V and J ends were trimmed by 0 bases and 3 bases, with 15 bases remaining between them. Germline-derived CDR1 and CDR2 are LGHNA and YNFKEQ. As DNA, the CDR3 is TGTGCCAGCAGCCAAGACGGGGCGGGGGCCCGCTACAATGAGCAGTTCTTC. It encodes CASSQDGAGARYNEQFF.

This clonotype has a count of ten or more. J is TRBJ2-7 and V is TRBV12-3 or TRBV12-4; either TRBD1 or TRBD2 may supply D (6 bases each). The ends were cut back, 8 bases at V and 3 bases at J, with 17 bases in the middle. The CDR3 loop spans 14 amino acids. The CDR3 loop is CASRPGGLNYEQYF. DNA of the CDR3: TGTGCCAGCCGTCCCGGGGGCCTTAACTACGAGCAGTACTTC.

This chain connects TRBV9 to TRBJ2-4; TRBD2 agrees at 12 bases. Per germline, CDR1 SGDLS and CDR2 YYNGEE. This CDR3 region has 17 residues. The V segment lost 0 bases and the J segment 7 bases; nucleotides outside the gene matches: 8. CDR3 sequence reads: CASSVATSGGTDNIQYF. In DNA, the CDR3 is TGTGCCAGCAGCGTAGCTACTAGCGGGGGGACAGATAACATTCAGTACTTC. The full variable domain, with the rest looked up from reference TRBV9 and TRBJ2-4, is DSGVTQTPKHLITATGQRVTLRCSPRSGDLSVYWYQQSLDQGLQFLIQYYNGEERAKGNILERFSAQQFPDLHSELNLSSLELGDSALYFCASSVATSGGTDNIQYFGAGTRLSVL.

This clonotype was recorded a few times. The rearrangement links TRBV21-1 to TRBJ2-5; the table calls TRBD1, which could not be checked here. TRBV21-1 is a pseudogene segment. The CDR3 is made up of 15 amino acids. Here the CDR3 reads CASRTGGDYKETQYF. The CDR3, as DNA: TGTGCCAGCAGGACGGGGGGGGATTATAAAGAGACCCAGTACTTC.

This clonotype was seen a few times. The gene calls are TRBV14 and TRBJ1-4; D unclear. V gave up 0 bases and J gave up 14 bases, with 10 bases separating them. The CDR3 length is 12 residues. The germline V gene encodes CDR1 SGHDN and CDR2 FVKESK. CDR3 in DNA: TGTGCCAGCAGCCAAGATGGCCTGGACCTGTTTTTT. Its translation is CASSQDGLDLFF.

The rearrangement joins TRBV13 to TRBJ2-1; D is ambiguous. The CDR3 has 16 residues. Trimming took 0 bases from V and 5 from J, leaving 14 bases between them. Per the germline V gene, CDR1 is PRHDT and CDR2 is FYEKMQ (reference sequence). The CDR3 DNA reads as TGTGCCAGCAGCTTAGGGCAACCCCCCTCGGACAATGAGCAGTTCTTC. Amino acid sequence: CASSLGQPPSDNEQFF.

This clonotype has only a few counts. This chain joins TRBV6-6 and TRBJ2-5; D is unresolved. In germline, CDR1 is MNHNY, CDR2 SVGAGI (reference sequence). V was shortened by 2 bases and J by 0 bases, with 7 bases between the two germline ends. The CDR3 totals 14 residues. The CDR3 sequence is CASSYRLDQETQYF. The CDR3, as DNA: TGTGCCAGCAGTTACCGCCTGGACCAAGAGACCCAGTACTTC.

This clonotype was detected a few times. The V gene is TRBV6-5, the J gene TRBJ2-6; a possible D gene is TRBD1 (6 bases). The CDR3 consists of 14 residues. The germline V gene has CDR1 MNHEY and CDR2 SVGAGI. The V and J ends lost 4 bases and 4 bases respectively, with 8 bases between them. This chain's CDR3 is CASSWTAGANVLTF. In nucleotides, the CDR3 is TGTGCCAGCAGTTGGACAGCCGGGGCCAACGTCCTGACTTTC.